These 23 T cell receptor beta chains came from one sample sequenced in a study of CD8 T cells in ankylosing spondylitis. Whole-study findings and limits: Several highly homologous variants formed a TCR beta motif that appeared characteristic of ankylosing spondylitis blood.

Their specific antigens are unknown. MiXCR, applied by TCRdb to the 5' RACE reads, yields one record per CDR3 protein. Among hundreds of thousands of distinct CDR3 sequences listed, roughly 26% were seen once. Sequencing was done on a sample of blood, either unsorted or a sorted T cell fraction (not recorded which). These receptors all stem from a male donor with ankylosing spondylitis.

The rearrangement uses TRBV7-2 and TRBJ2-3, with D perhaps matching TRBD2 (6 bases). CDR1 SGHTA and CDR2 FQGNSA come from the germline V gene. The CDR3 sequence is 17 residues long. Trimming shortened V by 4 bases and J by 5 bases, and 22 bases separated the two germline ends. The CDR3 reads CASSSDPLARVKDTQYF. CDR3 sequence (DNA): TGTGCCAGCAGCTCTGATCCCCTAGCGAGAGTCAAAGATACGCAGTATTTT. The full variable domain, in which reference TRBV7-2 and TRBJ2-3 provide the parts outside the CDR3, is GAGVSQSPSNKVTEKGKDVELRCDPISGHTALYWYRQSLGQGLEFLIYFQGNSAPDKSGLPSDRFSAERTGGSVSTLTIQRTQQEDSAVYLCASSSDPLARVKDTQYFGPGTRLTVL.

The gene calls are TRBV4-1 and TRBJ2-7; 7 bases align to TRBD1. The CDR3 is made up of 17 amino acids. Trimming removed 0 bases from V and 4 bases from J; junction bases left unmatched: 12. The germline CDR1 and CDR2 sequences are MGHRA and YSYEKL. The CDR3 loop reads CASSQDDRASQPYEQYV. In nucleotides, the CDR3 is TGCGCCAGCAGCCAAGACGACAGGGCTTCCCAGCCTTACGAGCAGTACGTC.

The chain links TRBV7-8 to TRBJ1-2, with D uncertain. CDR1 and CDR2 from the germline V gene are SGHVS and FQNEAQ. Trimming took 6 bases from V and 7 from J, leaving 15 bases between them. The length of the CDR3 is 13 residues. CDR3 sequence: CASRPRGTFGYTF. CDR3 nucleotide sequence: TGTGCCAGCAGGCCACGGGGTACTTTTGGCTACACCTTC.

The V gene is TRBV7-2, the J gene TRBJ2-3; TRBD2 matches 12 bases. This CDR3 has 17 residues. Trimming at V came to 6 bases and at J to 4 bases, leaving 11 bases not matched to a gene. The germline gives CDR1 SGHTA, CDR2 FQGNSA. The CDR3 region has the DNA TGTGCCAGCAGTCCCCCCGGACTAGCGGGATGGGCAGATACGCAGTATTTT. Encoded protein: CASSPPGLAGWADTQYF.

Only a few counts were recorded for this clonotype. The rearrangement links TRBV20-1 to TRBJ2-2, with D tentatively TRBD1 (6 bases). The CDR3 length is 15 residues. The germline V gene has CDR1 DFQATT and CDR2 SNEGSKA (reference sequence). The V end was cut by 5 bases, the J end by 3 bases, with 16 bases between. Here the CDR3 reads CSASLKDSHTGELFF. As DNA, the CDR3 is TGCAGTGCTTCCCTGAAGGACAGTCACACCGGGGAGCTGTTTTTT.

This clonotype has ten or more counts. The rearrangement joins TRBV4-1 to TRBJ2-1, with 10 bases aligning to TRBD2. This CDR3 contains 17 residues. After removal of 2 bases from V and 6 bases from J, the junction contained 10 bases not matched to a gene. Germline V gene data show CDR1 as MGHRA and CDR2 as YSYEKL. CDR3 bases: TGCGCCAGCAGCCAACCCTTTCGTAGCGGGAGGTTCAATGAGCAGTTCTTC. Encoded protein: CASSQPFRSGRFNEQFF.

The chain is built from TRBV4-1 and TRBJ2-1; TRBD2 aligns across 12 bases. Germline V gene data show CDR1 as MGHRA and CDR2 as YSYEKL. V dropped 1 base and J dropped 4; count of bases not matched to a gene: 8. The CDR3 is 18 residues long. CDR3 residues: CASSQGSPGLAGYNEQFF. The CDR3 coding sequence is TGCGCCAGCAGCCAAGGATCACCGGGACTAGCGGGTTACAATGAGCAGTTCTTC.

This clonotype has only one observation. The V call is TRBV6-2 or TRBV6-3, the J call TRBJ2-7; TRBD2 might be the D (6 bases). Looked up from germline, CDR1 is MNHEY and CDR2 is SVGEGT. V was pared by 4 bases and J by 6 bases, with 31 bases between. This CDR3 spans 19 amino acids. In DNA, the CDR3 is TGTGCCAGCAGTTCCCCGCGACTGGCGGGAAGTGGAATTCCAACCGAGCAGTACTTC. Translated, it gives CASSSPRLAGSGIPTEQYF.

The chain employs TRBV5-6 and TRBJ2-3; the D is unclear. V lost 1 base to trimming and J lost 2 bases, with 5 bases between them. The CDR3 contains 13 residues. Germline CDR1 is SGHDT and CDR2 is YYEEEE. CDR3 amino acids: CASSLKYTDTQYF. Here the CDR3 DNA reads TGTGCCAGCAGCTTGAAATACACAGATACGCAGTATTTT.

This chain joins TRBV7-2 and TRBJ2-7; TRBD2 matches at 10 bases. CDR3 size: 16 residues. V shed 1 base and J 4 bases; nucleotides not matched to a gene: 7. Germline V gives CDR1 SGHTA, CDR2 FQGNSA. This CDR3 is CASSLGVAGGVYEQYF. In DNA, the CDR3 is TGTGCCAGCAGCTTAGGGGTAGCGGGAGGAGTTTACGAGCAGTACTTC. Full variable domain (remainder filled in from reference TRBV7-2 and TRBJ2-7): GAGVSQSPSNKVTEKGKDVELRCDPISGHTALYWYRQSLGQGLEFLIYFQGNSAPDKSGLPSDRFSAERTGGSVSTLTIQRTQQEDSAVYLCASSLGVAGGVYEQYFGPGTRLTVT.

The chain uses TRBV3-1 and TRBJ2-1; TRBD2 aligns across 7 bases. The length of the CDR3 is 20 residues. V lost 4 bases to trimming and J lost 5 bases; unmatched junction nucleotides: 23. Per germline, CDR1 LGHDT and CDR2 YNNKEL (reference sequence). The CDR3 DNA is TGTGCCAGCAGCCTTACTTGGGGATCGAATCGCGGGAGATACAACAATGAGCAGTTCTTC. Protein sequence: CASSLTWGSNRGRYNNEQFF.

This clonotype has a count of ten or more. The chain couples TRBV5-6 to TRBJ1-2; a possible D gene is TRBD1 (5 bases). The CDR3 extends over 13 amino acids. V lost 4 bases and J lost 3, with 10 bases in between. Germline CDR1 and CDR2: SGHDT and YYEEEE. The CDR3 DNA follows: TGTGCCAGCAGCCCTGACAGCGACTATGGCTACACCTTC. Translated, it gives CASSPDSDYGYTF.

This clonotype has more than one count but fewer than ten. CDR3 nucleotide sequence: TGCGCCAGCAGCTTTACTAGCGTGGACGGCAATGAGCAGTTCTTC. This gives the protein CASSFTSVDGNEQFF. This chain uses TRBV5-1 with TRBJ2-1; 7 positions agree with TRBD2. The CDR3 length is 15 residues. Germline lookup yields CDR1 SGHRS and CDR2 YFSETQ. The J segment lost 6 bases and the V segment lost 2 bases, leaving 8 bases of the junction unmatched.

This clonotype appeared a few times. V and J are TRBV6-4 and TRBJ2-2; D not certain. Germline assignment: CDR1 MRHNA and CDR2 SNTAGT. V dropped 1 base and J dropped 6 bases, with 6 bases sitting between them. This CDR3 comprises 13 residues. The DNA for the CDR3 is TGTGCCAGCAGTGACTACGGGTCCGGGGAGCTGTTTTTT. This sequence encodes CASSDYGSGELFF.

The sample holds a few counts of this clonotype. The genes are TRBV7-9 and TRBJ2-7; TRBD2 might be the D (5 bases). Trimming took 2 bases from V and 7 from J, leaving 9 bases between them. The CDR3 is 12 residues long. Germline V CDR1 and CDR2: SEHNR, FQNEAQ (reference sequence). CDR3 DNA sequence: TGTGCCAGCAGCTTATTAGAGCGGGAGCAGTACTTC. It specifies CASSLLEREQYF.

This rearrangement joins TRBV5-1 to TRBJ2-3, with 10 bases fitting TRBD2. The CDR3 is 16 residues long. V lost 5 bases to trimming and J lost 3 bases; unmatched junction nucleotides: 9. Per the germline V gene, CDR1 is SGHRS and CDR2 is YFSETQ. The CDR3 nucleotides read TGCGCCAGCAGACCAAGCGGGAGGGCCGGAACAGATACGCAGTATTTT. It codes for CASRPSGRAGTDTQYF. Using reference TRBV5-1 and TRBJ2-3 for the parts outside the CDR3, the full variable domain is KAGVTQTPRYLIKTRGQQVTLSCSPISGHRSVSWYQQTPGQGLQFLFEYFSETQRNKGNFPGRFSGRQFSNSRSEMNVSTLELGDSALYLCASRPSGRAGTDTQYFGPGTRLTVL.

The J gene is TRBJ2-3, the V gene TRBV11-1, with D possibly called TRBD1 or TRBD2 (5 bases each). From germline, CDR1 is SGHAT and CDR2 FQDESV (reference sequence). This CDR3 is built from 15 residues. V was pared by 7 bases and J by 2 bases, with 16 bases between. Here the CDR3 reads CASTPRGDLTDTQYF. In DNA form, the CDR3 reads TGTGCCAGCACCCCGAGAGGGGATCTCACAGATACGCAGTATTTT.

This clonotype was seen a few times. The gene calls are TRBV20-1 and TRBJ2-2; either TRBD1 or TRBD2 may fit D (6 bases each). The CDR3 is 14 amino acids. The V end lost 3 bases, the J end lost 6 bases, and 14 bases lay between the germline ends. Germline-derived CDR1 and CDR2 are DFQATT and SNEGSKA (reference sequence). CDR3 DNA: TGCAGTGCTAGTGTGTGGGGGGCGGCCGGGGAGCTGTTTTTT. Residues: CSASVWGAAGELFF.

This clonotype has more than one count but fewer than ten. The chain uses TRBV6-1 and TRBJ2-5; D is possibly TRBD2 (5 bases). This CDR3 has 13 amino acids. V shed 4 bases and J shed 5 bases, with 11 bases lying between them. The germline CDR1 and CDR2 sequences are MNHNS and SASEGT. The CDR3 loop is CASSARRRETQYF. For the CDR3, the DNA is TGTGCCAGCAGTGCTCGGAGGAGGGAGACCCAGTACTTC.

This chain uses TRBV12-3 or TRBV12-4 with TRBJ1-5; TRBD1 matches 7 bases. The CDR3 runs to 13 residues. Losses at the gene ends were 7 bases for V and 5 bases for J; bases not matched to a gene: 5. The CDR3 DNA is TGTGCCAGCACCGCCGACAGGGATCAGCCCCAGCATTTT. It codes for CASTADRDQPQHF.

The chain has TRBV20-1 and TRBJ2-4; TRBD2 agrees at 8 bases. The CDR3 length is 16 residues. Germline V gives CDR1 DFQATT, CDR2 SNEGSKA (reference sequence). V trimming: 6 bases; J trimming: 1 base; junction bases outside the gene matches: 11. CDR3: CSAHGRREAAKNIQYF. CDR3 in DNA: TGCAGTGCCCATGGACGGCGGGAGGCGGCCAAAAACATTCAGTACTTC.

This clonotype was recorded a few times. CDR3 bases: TGTGCCAGCAGTGGGGCAGGCGGCCCCCTGAGCTACACCTTC. Translating it yields CASSGAGGPLSYTF. The V gene is TRBV25-1, the J gene TRBJ1-2; no definite D call. Germline CDR1 MGHDK, CDR2 SYGVNS. This CDR3 contains 14 residues. V dropped 4 bases and J dropped 9 bases, with 18 bases sitting between them.

Many counts were recorded for this clonotype. The J gene is TRBJ1-1, the V gene TRBV5-6; TRBD1 is a possible D gene (5 bases). Trimming took 5 bases from V and 1 from J, leaving 9 bases between them. There are 13 residues in the CDR3. Germline CDR1 is SGHDT and CDR2 is YYEEEE. The CDR3 here is CASSFDRNTEAFF. For the CDR3, the DNA is TGTGCCAGCAGTTTCGACAGGAACACTGAAGCTTTCTTT.